This TCR beta chain emerged from a study of blood T cell repertoires in COVID-19. Study-level information: Both acute and convalescent COVID-19 samples were obtained from the United States, Italy and Spain.

V gave up 2 bases and J gave up 10 bases; unmatched junction bases: 9. Germline V lookup: CDR1 SGHDT, CDR2 YYEEEE. CDR3 length: 14 amino acids. This clone showed up just a few times. Original analysis: It was from reference gene primer amplification that nucleated cell counts were estimated. Some clones are missing from TCRdb's copy, which holds only in-frame ones; the method was immunoSEQ multiplex PCR. That table supplies the V and J calls and clone size; D and trimming were determined from the DNA. The sample gives hundreds of thousands of clones, just under 85% of which show up once; over 7.5% is in the top ten.

The chain links TRBV5-6 to TRBJ2-4; 7 bases fit TRBD1. The sequenced sample was peripheral blood. This clonotype was obtained from a woman of 80 years or more with acute or convalescent COVID-19. This CDR3 is CASSFRQGPPIQYF. CDR3 nucleotides: TGTGCCAGCAGCTTTCGACAGGGTCCTCCAATTCAGTACTTC.